This paragraph covers one TCR beta chain sequence. These data are taken from a study of blood T cell repertoires in COVID-19. The overall study: Samples of COVID-19 (acute and convalescent) were obtained from the United States, Italy and Spain.

V was trimmed by 6 bases and J by 3 bases, leaving 24 bases between them. The CDR3 has 17 amino acids. Germline V CDR1 and CDR2: MNHEY, SVGEGT. Method: immunoSEQ multiplex PCR; TCRdb's copy keeps in-frame clones and lacks some. The sample lists 140,000 to 150,000 clones; around 87% were seen once. The gene calls are TRBV6-2 or TRBV6-3 and TRBJ2-7, with D perhaps TRBD2 (7 bases). The sequence came from a woman aged 45-59 years with active or convalescent COVID-19. Sequences were obtained from peripheral blood. Here the CDR3 reads CASRYRKGGLQGYEQYF. CDR3 nucleotides: TGTGCCAGCAGGTACCGTAAGGGGGGACTACAGGGCTACGAGCAGTACTTC.